The entry below gives a single T cell receptor (beta chain) sequence along with its context. Its antigen is unknown. Per the original data handling: Junction-only immunoSEQ data arrived without quality scores, meaning filtering differed. Only in-frame clones appear in the TCRdb table, and some are missing; sequencing was by immunoSEQ multiplex PCR. That table supplies the V and J calls and clone size; D and trimming were determined from the DNA. The repertoire includes under 2,000,000 clones, about 95% of them detected once, and around 1% sits in the top ten. Naive CD8 cells lacked CD45RO, underwent positive selection for CCR7 and left out terminally differentiated effector memory CD45RA+ cells. The sample originates from a study of shared clonotypes between healthy human individuals. Findings and caveats of the study: The low donor count limited represented genetic and exposure-history diversity.

The length of the CDR3 is 13 residues. V lost 3 bases and J lost 2; bases outside the gene matches: 1. Germline loops: CDR1 SGHTS, CDR2 YDEGEE. This TCR was recovered from a man aged 18 to 30 in good health. This chain connects TRBV5-8 to TRBJ2-5; 7 positions agree with TRBD2. The sample was naive CD8+ T cells sorted from blood. In DNA form, the CDR3 reads TGTGCCAGCAGCTGGGGGGGGCAAGAGACCCAGTACTTC. This gives the protein CASSWGGQETQYF.